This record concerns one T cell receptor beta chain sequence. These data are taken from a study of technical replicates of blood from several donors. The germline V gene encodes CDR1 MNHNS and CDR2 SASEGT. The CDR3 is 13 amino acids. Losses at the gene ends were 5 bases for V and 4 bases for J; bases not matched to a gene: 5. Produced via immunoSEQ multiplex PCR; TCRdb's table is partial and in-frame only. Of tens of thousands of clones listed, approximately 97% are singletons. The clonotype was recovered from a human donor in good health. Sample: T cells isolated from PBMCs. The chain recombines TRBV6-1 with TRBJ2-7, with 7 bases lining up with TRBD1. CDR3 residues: CASSPGQRYEQYF. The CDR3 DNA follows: TGTGCCAGCAGTCCGGGACAGAGGTACGAGCAGTACTTC.